A selection of T cell receptor beta chains follows, all from one sample in a study of control samples from healthy donors and cancer patients. The data were produced by immunoSEQ multiplex PCR, yet TCRdb's version contains in-frame clones alone and is incomplete. The profile shows about 410,000 clones, roughly 90% of them singletons. Sequencing input: PBMCs. Receptors originate from a man aged 35-49 years with head and neck cancer. Both conserved end residues are part of each CDR3. D genes are given only for firm matches. Clone size appears in some rows only: once, few, many, or a class for an expanded clone.

clone_size: NA
d_call: NA
j_call: TRBJ1-3
v_call: TRBV9
cdr3_nt: TGTGCCAGCACCACTTCGGGAGTATCTGGAAACACCATATATTTT
cdr3_aa: CASTTSGVSGNTIYF

clone_size: few
d_call: NA
j_call: TRBJ1-6
v_call: TRBV19
cdr3_nt: TGTGCCAGTAGTATCAGTATAAGCTCCTATAATTCACCCCTCCACTTT
cdr3_aa: CASSISISSYNSPLHF

clone_size: few
d_call: TRBD2
j_call: TRBJ2-3
v_call: TRBV5-5
cdr3_nt: TGTGCCAGCAGCTTGGAAAGCGGGGGGGCTGGTACGCAGTATTTT
cdr3_aa: CASSLESGGAGTQYF

clone_size: NA
d_call: NA
j_call: TRBJ2-3
v_call: TRBV5-1
cdr3_nt: TGCGCCAGCAGTCACGGGACTGCTAGCACAGATACGCAGTATTTT
cdr3_aa: CASSHGTASTDTQYF

clone_size: NA
d_call: NA
j_call: TRBJ2-7
v_call: TRBV7-9
cdr3_nt: TGTGCCAGCAGCCCATCTTCCGGGGGACGGTTTAACGAGCAGTACTTC
cdr3_aa: CASSPSSGGRFNEQYF

clone_size: NA
d_call: TRBD1
j_call: TRBJ1-2
v_call: TRBV4-1
cdr3_nt: TGCGCCAGCAGCCAAGAACGAGGGGCGGCAGGGGGCTTTGGCGGCTACACCTTC
cdr3_aa: CASSQERGAAGGFGGYTF

clone_size: once
d_call: TRBD2
j_call: TRBJ2-1
v_call: TRBV7-2
cdr3_nt: TGTGCCAGCAGCCCCGGCCGCGGGAGAGGAAATGAGCAGTTCTTC
cdr3_aa: CASSPGRGRGNEQFF

clone_size: NA
d_call: NA
j_call: TRBJ2-5
v_call: TRBV7-2
cdr3_nt: TGTGCCAGCAGCTGGGGCAGCACCGGGACGCCCCTGGAGACCCAGTACTTC
cdr3_aa: CASSWGSTGTPLETQYF

clone_size: NA
d_call: NA
j_call: TRBJ1-6
v_call: TRBV3-1/TRBV3-2
cdr3_nt: TGTGCCAGCAGCCAAGCGGAATCACCCCTCCACTTT
cdr3_aa: CASSQAESPLHF

clone_size: NA
d_call: NA
j_call: TRBJ2-4
v_call: TRBV7-8
cdr3_nt: TGTGCCAGCAGCCCCCACGGAGACATTCAGTACTTC
cdr3_aa: CASSPHGDIQYF

clone_size: NA
d_call: NA
j_call: TRBJ2-6
v_call: TRBV30
cdr3_nt: TGTGCCTGGAGCTTGGGGATCTCTGGGGCCAACGTCCTGACTTTC
cdr3_aa: CAWSLGISGANVLTF

clone_size: NA
d_call: NA
j_call: TRBJ1-1
v_call: TRBV9
cdr3_nt: TGTGCCAGCAGCGTAGAAGGGTCTGAAGCTTTCTTT
cdr3_aa: CASSVEGSEAFF

clone_size: NA
d_call: TRBD1
j_call: TRBJ1-6
v_call: TRBV19
cdr3_nt: TGTGCCAGTAGTATTTCGAGGGGGCCACCCCTCCACTTT
cdr3_aa: CASSISRGPPLHF

clone_size: few
d_call: NA
j_call: TRBJ1-3
v_call: TRBV6-5
cdr3_nt: TGTGCCAGCAGTACCCAGGGGAGAAACACCATATATTTT
cdr3_aa: CASSTQGRNTIYF

clone_size: NA
d_call: NA
j_call: TRBJ2-2
v_call: TRBV28
cdr3_nt: TGTGCCAGCAGTAAGGTGCAGGGGAACACCGGGGAGCTGTTTTTT
cdr3_aa: CASSKVQGNTGELFF

clone_size: NA
d_call: NA
j_call: TRBJ2-2
v_call: TRBV19
cdr3_nt: TGTGCCAGTAGTATAGGCGGTCCCCGAAGGGGTACCGGGGAGCTGTTTTTT
cdr3_aa: CASSIGGPRRGTGELFF

clone_size: NA
d_call: NA
j_call: TRBJ2-1
v_call: TRBV5-1
cdr3_nt: TGCGCCAGCACCCCTACTACGGGGGAGCAGTTCTTC
cdr3_aa: CASTPTTGEQFF

clone_size: NA
d_call: TRBD2
j_call: TRBJ2-1
v_call: TRBV6-6
cdr3_nt: TGTGCCAGCAGTCTAGCGGGAGGGGGATCCTACAATGAGCAGTTCTTC
cdr3_aa: CASSLAGGGSYNEQFF

clone_size: NA
d_call: NA
j_call: TRBJ1-5
v_call: TRBV11-3
cdr3_nt: TGTGCCAGCACCCTCCGGGGGGGCAATCAGCCCCAGCATTTT
cdr3_aa: CASTLRGGNQPQHF

clone_size: NA
d_call: TRBD2
j_call: TRBJ2-3
v_call: TRBV19
cdr3_nt: TGTGCCAGTAGTACCTCTAGCGGGGGGGCAGGTACGCAGTATTTT
cdr3_aa: CASSTSSGGAGTQYF

clone_size: NA
d_call: NA
j_call: TRBJ1-1
v_call: TRBV30
cdr3_nt: TGTGCCTGGAGTGTAAGGGGAATTCTTTCGGAAGCTTTCTTT
cdr3_aa: CAWSVRGILSEAFF

clone_size: NA
d_call: TRBD1
j_call: TRBJ1-2
v_call: TRBV4-1
cdr3_nt: TGCGCCAGCAGCCAAAGCCCCGGGACAGGGCTCTATGGCTACACCTTC
cdr3_aa: CASSQSPGTGLYGYTF

clone_size: NA
d_call: NA
j_call: TRBJ1-6
v_call: TRBV7-2
cdr3_nt: TGTGCCAGCAGCCGTAACGTCGGGACACCTAATAATTCACCCCTCCACTTT
cdr3_aa: CASSRNVGTPNNSPLHF

clone_size: NA
d_call: TRBD1
j_call: TRBJ1-1
v_call: TRBV18
cdr3_nt: TGTGCCAGCTCACCACGGGAACAGGGGGCGGTTAAGGGTGAAGCTTTCTTT
cdr3_aa: CASSPREQGAVKGEAFF

clone_size: NA
d_call: NA
j_call: TRBJ1-2
v_call: TRBV6-5
cdr3_nt: TGTGCCAGCAGTTACTCTCTTGGGACATCGGGCTACACCTTC
cdr3_aa: CASSYSLGTSGYTF

clone_size: NA
d_call: NA
j_call: TRBJ1-5
v_call: TRBV15
cdr3_nt: TGTGCCACCAGCAGAGGGACTGGAAATCAGCCCCAGCATTTT
cdr3_aa: CATSRGTGNQPQHF

clone_size: NA
d_call: TRBD2
j_call: TRBJ2-7
v_call: TRBV2
cdr3_nt: TGTGCCAGCAAGGGGACTAGCGGTTACGAGCAGTACTTC
cdr3_aa: CASKGTSGYEQYF

clone_size: NA
d_call: NA
j_call: TRBJ1-1
v_call: TRBV5-6
cdr3_nt: TGTGCCAGCAGCTTGGCCAGGAGGGAAGCTTTCTTT
cdr3_aa: CASSLARREAFF

clone_size: NA
d_call: NA
j_call: TRBJ2-1
v_call: TRBV27
cdr3_nt: TGTGCCAGCAGTTTATCGGGGGATGTGCAGTTCTTC
cdr3_aa: CASSLSGDVQFF

clone_size: NA
d_call: NA
j_call: TRBJ2-7
v_call: TRBV28
cdr3_nt: TGTGCCAGCAGGCGCGCATACGAGCAGTACTTC
cdr3_aa: CASRRAYEQYF

clone_size: NA
d_call: TRBD1
j_call: TRBJ2-7
v_call: TRBV6-5
cdr3_nt: TGTGCCAGCAGGTCAGGACAGGGGACGCACGAGCAGTACTTC
cdr3_aa: CASRSGQGTHEQYF

clone_size: NA
d_call: TRBD2
j_call: TRBJ2-1
v_call: TRBV4-3
cdr3_nt: TGCGCCAGCAGCCAAAATCTAGCGGGGGGGACACAGTTCTTC
cdr3_aa: CASSQNLAGGTQFF

clone_size: NA
d_call: NA
j_call: TRBJ1-1
v_call: TRBV29-1
cdr3_nt: TGCAGCGTCCGTGGAGTGGGGGCGCTACTCACTGAAGCTTTCTTT
cdr3_aa: CSVRGVGALLTEAFF

clone_size: few
d_call: TRBD2
j_call: TRBJ2-3
v_call: TRBV30
cdr3_nt: TGTGCCTGGAGGCCCGGACTAGCGGGCACAGATACGCAGTATTTT
cdr3_aa: CAWRPGLAGTDTQYF

clone_size: NA
d_call: NA
j_call: TRBJ2-3
v_call: TRBV10-1
cdr3_nt: TGCGCCAGCAGTGTGGATGGCGTTACGCAGTATTTT
cdr3_aa: CASSVDGVTQYF

clone_size: NA
d_call: TRBD1
j_call: TRBJ1-3
v_call: TRBV7-3
cdr3_nt: TGTGCCAGCAGCTTCGACAGGGGGCCTGGAAACACCATATATTTT
cdr3_aa: CASSFDRGPGNTIYF

clone_size: many
d_call: TRBD1
j_call: TRBJ2-4
v_call: TRBV18
cdr3_nt: TGTGCCAGCTCACCGGTGGGACAGAAAAACATTCAGTACTTC
cdr3_aa: CASSPVGQKNIQYF

clone_size: NA
d_call: NA
j_call: TRBJ2-5
v_call: TRBV5-1
cdr3_nt: TGCGCCAGCAGCTTTGATAAGACCCAGTACTTC
cdr3_aa: CASSFDKTQYF